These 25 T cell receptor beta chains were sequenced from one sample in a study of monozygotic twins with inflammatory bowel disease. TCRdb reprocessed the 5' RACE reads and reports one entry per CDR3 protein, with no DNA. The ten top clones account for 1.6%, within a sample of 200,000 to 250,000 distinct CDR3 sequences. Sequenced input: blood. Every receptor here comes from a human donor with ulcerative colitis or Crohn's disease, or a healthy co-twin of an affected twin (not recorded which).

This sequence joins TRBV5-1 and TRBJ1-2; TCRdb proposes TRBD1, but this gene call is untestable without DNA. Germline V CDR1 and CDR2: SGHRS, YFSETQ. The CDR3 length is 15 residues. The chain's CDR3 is CATQATDKTNYGYTF. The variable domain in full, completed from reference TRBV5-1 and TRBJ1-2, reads KAGVTQTPRYLIKTRGQQVTLSCSPISGHRSVSWYQQTPGQGLQFLFEYFSETQRNKGNFPGRFSGRQFSNSRSEMNVSTLELGDSALYLCATQATDKTNYGYTFGSGTRLTVV.

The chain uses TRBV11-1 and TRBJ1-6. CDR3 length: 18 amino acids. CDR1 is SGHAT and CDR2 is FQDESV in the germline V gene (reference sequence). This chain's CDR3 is CASSSGRKTGALNSPLHF.

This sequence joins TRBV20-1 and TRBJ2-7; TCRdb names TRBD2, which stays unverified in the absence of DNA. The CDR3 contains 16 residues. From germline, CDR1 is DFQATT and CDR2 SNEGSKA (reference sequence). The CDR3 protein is CSASSPTRGLSYEQYF.

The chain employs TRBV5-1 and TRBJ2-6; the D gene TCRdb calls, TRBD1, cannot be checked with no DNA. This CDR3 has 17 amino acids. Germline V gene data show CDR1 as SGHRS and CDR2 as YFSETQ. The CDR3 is CASSPRVSSSGANVLTF.

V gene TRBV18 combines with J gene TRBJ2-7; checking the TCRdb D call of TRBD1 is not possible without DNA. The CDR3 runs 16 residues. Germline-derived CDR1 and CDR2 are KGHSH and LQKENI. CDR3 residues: CASSPRSGVGSYEQYF.

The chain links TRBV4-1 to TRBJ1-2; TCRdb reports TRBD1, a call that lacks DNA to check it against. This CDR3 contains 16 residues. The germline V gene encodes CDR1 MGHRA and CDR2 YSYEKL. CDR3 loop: CASSQDWTGPNYGYTF.

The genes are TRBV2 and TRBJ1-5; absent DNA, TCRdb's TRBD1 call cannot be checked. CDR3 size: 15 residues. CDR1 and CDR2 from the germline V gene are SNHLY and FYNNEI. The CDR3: CASSEQGRDNQPQHF.

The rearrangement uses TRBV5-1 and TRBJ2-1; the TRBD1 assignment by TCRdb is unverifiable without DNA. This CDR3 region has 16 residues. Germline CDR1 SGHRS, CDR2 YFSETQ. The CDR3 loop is CASSLIFGQGDNEQFF.

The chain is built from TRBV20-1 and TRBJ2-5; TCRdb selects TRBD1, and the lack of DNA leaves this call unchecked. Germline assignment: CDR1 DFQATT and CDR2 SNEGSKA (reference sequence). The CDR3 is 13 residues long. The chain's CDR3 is CSAQDRDQETQYF.

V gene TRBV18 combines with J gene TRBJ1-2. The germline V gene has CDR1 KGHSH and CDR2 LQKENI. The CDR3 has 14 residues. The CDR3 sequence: CASSLNTEGYGYTF.

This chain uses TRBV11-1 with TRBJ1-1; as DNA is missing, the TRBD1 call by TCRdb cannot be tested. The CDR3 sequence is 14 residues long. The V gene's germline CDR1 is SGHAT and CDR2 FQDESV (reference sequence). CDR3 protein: CASRLHGTSFEAFF.

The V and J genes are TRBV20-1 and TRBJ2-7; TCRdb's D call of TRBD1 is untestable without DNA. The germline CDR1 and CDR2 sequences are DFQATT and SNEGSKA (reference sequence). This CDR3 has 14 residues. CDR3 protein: CSARVPAGAREQYF.

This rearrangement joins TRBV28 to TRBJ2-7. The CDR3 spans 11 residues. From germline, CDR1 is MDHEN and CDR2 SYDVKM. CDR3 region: CASTLGGRQYF.

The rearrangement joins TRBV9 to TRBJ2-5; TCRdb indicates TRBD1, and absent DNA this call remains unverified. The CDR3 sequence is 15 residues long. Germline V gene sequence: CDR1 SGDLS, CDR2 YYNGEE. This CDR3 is CASSARDAGGETQYF.

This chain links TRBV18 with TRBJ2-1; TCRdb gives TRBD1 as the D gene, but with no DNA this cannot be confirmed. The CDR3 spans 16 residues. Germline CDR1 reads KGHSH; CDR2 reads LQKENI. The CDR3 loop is CASSPLGTGIINEQFF.

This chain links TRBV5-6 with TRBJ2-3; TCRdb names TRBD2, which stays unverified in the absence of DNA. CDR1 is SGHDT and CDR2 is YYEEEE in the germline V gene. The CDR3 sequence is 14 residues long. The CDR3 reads CASSSWTRSYTQYF.

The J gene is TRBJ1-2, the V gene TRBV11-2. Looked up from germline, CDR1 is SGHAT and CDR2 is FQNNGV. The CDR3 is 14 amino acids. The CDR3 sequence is CASSADRRAYGYTF.

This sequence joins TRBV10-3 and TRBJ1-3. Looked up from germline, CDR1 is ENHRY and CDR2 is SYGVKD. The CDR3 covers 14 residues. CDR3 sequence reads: CAISDRISGNTIYF.

CDR3: CSATLAGGTDTQYF. The rearrangement uses TRBV20-1 and TRBJ2-3; the D call of TRBD1 rests on TCRdb alone, since no DNA is present to check it. The CDR3 extends over 14 amino acids. The germline V gene has CDR1 DFQATT and CDR2 SNEGSKA (reference sequence).

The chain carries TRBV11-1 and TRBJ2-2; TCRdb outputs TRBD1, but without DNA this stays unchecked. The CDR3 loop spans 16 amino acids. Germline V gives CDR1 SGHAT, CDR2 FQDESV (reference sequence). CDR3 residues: CASSVRDRPNTGELFF.

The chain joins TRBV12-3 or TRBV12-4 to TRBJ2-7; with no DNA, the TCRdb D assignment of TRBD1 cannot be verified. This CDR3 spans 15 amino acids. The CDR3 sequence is CASSELDRPEDEQYF.

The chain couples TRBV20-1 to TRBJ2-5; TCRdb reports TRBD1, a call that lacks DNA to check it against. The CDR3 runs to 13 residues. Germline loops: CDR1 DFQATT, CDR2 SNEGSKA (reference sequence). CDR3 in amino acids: CSASRGTQETQYF.

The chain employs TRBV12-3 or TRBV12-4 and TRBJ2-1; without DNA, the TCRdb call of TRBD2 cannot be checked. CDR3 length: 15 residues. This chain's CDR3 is CASTVAGGLDDEQFF.

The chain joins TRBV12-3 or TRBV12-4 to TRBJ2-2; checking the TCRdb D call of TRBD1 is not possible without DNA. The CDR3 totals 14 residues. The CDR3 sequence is CASSHTQGSGELFF.

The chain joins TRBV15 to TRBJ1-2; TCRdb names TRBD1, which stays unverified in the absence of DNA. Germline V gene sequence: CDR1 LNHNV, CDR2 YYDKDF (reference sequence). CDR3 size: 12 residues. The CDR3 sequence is CATSGWDSGYTF. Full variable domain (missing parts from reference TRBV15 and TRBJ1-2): DAMVIQNPRYQVTQFGKPVTLSCSQTLNHNVMYWYQQKSSQAPKLLFHYYDKDFNNEADTPDNFQSRRPNTSFCFLDIRSPGLGDTAMYLCATSGWDSGYTFGSGTRLTVV.